Only a few counts were recorded for the clone carrying this TCR beta chain. Its matching antigen is unknown. Constant-segment primers served in 5'RACE that generated TCR alpha and TCR beta cDNA libraries bearing sample barcodes and UMIs. In TCRdb, the 5' RACE reads were re-called with MiXCR into one record per CDR3 protein. The sample carries 250,000 to 350,000 distinct CDR3 sequences, approximately 14% recorded once. The CDR3 consists of 16 residues. V shed 1 base and J shed 3 bases, with 15 bases lying between them. From germline, CDR1 is MNHEY and CDR2 SMNVEV (reference sequence). This record comes from a study of T-cell memory formation after mild COVID-19. Study-wide points: Balance between CD4 and CD8 was seen in clones contracting day 15 to 85, and a CD4+ lean was seen in later expanders. For second-wave clones that peaked at day 37, SARS-CoV-2 specificity went unverified.

This clonotype originated in a man aged 18 to 29 who had mild COVID-19 (a few samples of this study predate the infection). Cell type and time point are not known. The chain combines TRBV27 with TRBJ1-1; a possible D gene is TRBD1 (6 bases). Sample: PBMCs or a T cell subset sorted from them (not recorded which). CDR3 in amino acids: CASSLFGHGGDTEAFF. CDR3 DNA sequence: TGTGCCAGCAGTTTATTTGGACATGGGGGCGACACTGAAGCTTTCTTT.